These 8 T cell receptor beta chains share one sample of origin, sequenced in a study of cytomegalovirus exposure and HLA in healthy donors. The PCR contained 60 Vbeta and 13 Jbeta primers. Clones were sequenced by immunoSEQ multiplex PCR, and TCRdb holds only the in-frame ones, with some missing. The sample holds about 160,000 clones, around 72% seen once. The sample comprised PBMCs. Receptor source: a woman aged 40-49 years in good health and CMV-seropositive.

This sequence joins TRBV11-3 and TRBJ1-1; D uncertain. The V end lost 2 bases, the J end lost 3 bases, and 7 bases lay between the germline ends. The CDR3 totals 13 residues. The germline CDR1 and CDR2 sequences are SGHNT and YENEEA. The CDR3 DNA is TGTGCCAGCAGCTTAAGTGGGCACACTGAAGCTTTCTTT. Its protein product is CASSLSGHTEAFF.

The chain is built from TRBV7-2 and TRBJ1-2, with D tentatively TRBD1 (6 bases). The V end was cut by 2 bases, the J end by 3 bases, with 16 bases between. Germline V gene data show CDR1 as SGHTA and CDR2 as FQGNSA. This CDR3 spans 16 amino acids. CDR3 residues: CASSLMRGRDDYGYTF. In DNA form, the CDR3 reads TGTGCCAGCAGCTTAATGAGGGGGAGGGATGACTATGGCTACACCTTC.

This chain links TRBV30 with TRBJ2-7; TRBD2 aligns across 8 bases. V was clipped by 1 base and J by 0 bases; unmatched bases: 5. The CDR3 loop spans 15 amino acids. Looked up from germline, CDR1 is GTSNPN and CDR2 is SVGIG (reference sequence). The CDR3 loop is CAWSGQRGSSYEQYF. The CDR3 DNA follows: TGTGCCTGGAGTGGCCAGCGGGGGAGCTCCTACGAGCAGTACTTC.

This clone was detected once. The CDR3 spells CASSESSIGVGSPLHF. The DNA for the CDR3 is TGTGCCAGCAGTGAGAGTTCAATCGGGGTGGGTTCACCCCTCCACTTT. The chain combines TRBV2 with TRBJ1-6; D is unresolved. CDR1 and CDR2 from the germline V gene are SNHLY and FYNNEI. V shed 3 bases and J shed 9 bases, with 18 bases lying between them. This CDR3 contains 16 residues. The entire variable domain, with the rest obtained from reference TRBV2 and TRBJ1-6, is as follows: EPEVTQTPSHQVTQMGQEVILRCVPISNHLYFYWYRQILGQKVEFLVSFYNNEISEKSEIFDDQFSVERPDGSNFTLKIRSTKLEDSAMYFCASSESSIGVGSPLHFGNGTRLTVT.

The chain has TRBV5-4 and TRBJ2-5; D not certain. Germline lookup yields CDR1 SGHNT and CDR2 YYREEE (reference sequence). Trimming removed 1 base at V and 0 bases at J, with 7 bases between. The CDR3 is 14 residues long. The CDR3: CASSLFMYQETQYF. The CDR3 DNA reads as TGTGCCAGCAGCTTGTTTATGTACCAAGAGACCCAGTACTTC.

This sequence joins TRBV2 and TRBJ1-1, with TRBD1 matching over 7 bases. J gave up 11 bases and V 4 bases, and 4 bases lay outside the gene matches. Germline CDR1 is SNHLY and CDR2 is FYNNEI. The CDR3 spans 11 residues. The CDR3 region is CASSGRGWAFF. The CDR3 DNA reads TGTGCCAGCAGTGGCAGGGGGTGGGCTTTCTTT.

The chain is built from TRBV7-9 and TRBJ2-3; possible D gene TRBD2, 6 bases. CDR1 and CDR2 from the germline V gene are SEHNR and FQNEAQ (reference sequence). CDR3 length: 15 amino acids. The V gene lost 2 bases and the J gene lost 4 bases, with 13 bases spanning the gap. The CDR3 sequence: CASSLRRGMSDTQYF. CDR3 nucleotides: TGTGCCAGCAGCTTAAGACGGGGGATGTCAGATACGCAGTATTTT.

The chain has TRBV7-3 and TRBJ2-1, with 7 bases fitting TRBD2. The CDR3 consists of 15 residues. Germline V CDR1 and CDR2: SGHTA, FQGTGA. The J segment lost 5 bases and the V segment lost 6 bases, leaving 10 bases of the junction unmatched. The CDR3 spells CASSLGRGSHNEQFF. The CDR3 DNA is TGTGCCAGCAGTTTAGGGCGGGGGTCGCACAATGAGCAGTTCTTC.